The clone carrying this T cell receptor (beta chain) occurred a few times. All enrollees were roughly 18 to 95 years old and from about 24 US areas. Participants classified as exposed had met a COVID-19 case within 2 weeks before study entry. In the study's own analysis: How many nucleated cells were present was estimated from reference gene primer amplification. Generated by immunoSEQ multiplex PCR, the TCRdb table keeps only in-frame clones and is missing some. That table is the source of V, J and clone size, and D and trimming were worked out from the DNA. Among around 270,000 clones listed, approximately 89% were seen once. The entry originates in a study of blood T cell repertoires in COVID-19. Whole-study context: T cells, B-cell-depleted T cells, or PBMCs supplied cDNA or gDNA.

The CDR3 is 18 residues long. Trimming cost V 4 bases and J 4 bases; bases outside gene matches: 17. Germline V gene data show CDR1 as LGHNA and CDR2 as YSLEER. The sequence came from a woman between 40 and 55 years old who had been exposed to COVID-19. The chain couples TRBV4-3 to TRBJ2-3, with TRBD2 matching over 7 bases. The sample comprised PBMCs or T cells enriched from blood (not recorded which). CDR3 in amino acids: CASSPWKRGLVVADTQYF. The CDR3 DNA reads TGCGCCAGCAGCCCCTGGAAGAGAGGACTAGTAGTCGCAGATACGCAGTATTTT.